This T cell receptor (beta chain) was observed in a study of cytomegalovirus exposure and HLA in healthy donors. Worth noting for this clone: Its antigen is not known.

V was cut by 6 bases and J by 0 bases, with 7 bases left in between. In germline, CDR1 is MNHNY, CDR2 SVGAGI (reference sequence). There are 13 residues in the CDR3. General study points: A later analysis found most CMV-associated TCR beta chains apparently HLA-restricted. In a later analysis, HLA-C alleles had the fewest associated TCRs, DRB1 alleles the most.

Both 60 Vbeta primers and 13 Jbeta primers went into the PCR. Sequenced by immunoSEQ multiplex PCR; TCRdb stores in-frame clones only, minus some. The sample lists 150,000 or so clones; 75% to 85% were seen once. The TCR originated in a man aged 45-60 years in good health and CMV-seropositive. The sample was PBMCs. This rearrangement joins TRBV6-6 to TRBJ2-3; no clear D. The CDR3, as DNA: TGTGCCAGCAGACTGGTCAGCACAGATACGCAGTATTTT. This gives the protein CASRLVSTDTQYF.